Here is one TCR beta chain with its context. No antigen is known for it. Per-base qualities were not stored, and no clone one base away is much larger. The time point label, as the study defines it: late sampling 161 to 241 days after vaccination in three convalescent patients. The convalescent patients' positive SARS-CoV-2 PCR tests were from March to December 2020, which was before the Alpha, Beta and Delta variants emerged in the United States. PBMCs were separated from whole blood using Ficoll-Paque Plus gradient centrifugation and then either used fresh or cryopreserved at -140C. There are 17 amino acids in the CDR3, from cysteine to phenylalanine inclusive. The sequence is cut down to CDR3 DNA, 51 bases in frame from base 1. Looking up the germline V gene yields CDR1 MGHRA and CDR2 YSYEKL. The V end gives up 1 base and the J end 2 bases, leaving 1 base in the junction not matched to a gene. These data are taken from a study of vaccination and CD4 T cells after COVID-19 (dated by TCRdb to between 2020 and 2023). In the study overall: SARS-CoV-2 positivity had been established in the convalescent patients by nasal swab PCR, and mild disease was recorded in several of these patients and severe disease in one. Post-vaccine blood samples were collected a median of approximately eleven weeks after the second vaccine dose, ranging from about 13 to 250 days. The spike-specific CD4+ TCR repertoire was compared before and after mRNA vaccination in about nine COVID-19 convalescent patients and a few infection-naive healthy vaccine recipients. The convalescent cohort included six males and four females, with two Hispanic individuals, seven Caucasians, two Asians and one multiracial person. Post-COVID blood samples were collected from convalescent patients a median of approximately 100 days after diagnosis, with a range of about 30 to 180 days. Two doses of either the Pfizer-BioNTech BNT162b2 vaccine (n=8) or the Moderna mRNA-1273 vaccine (n=2) were administered to participants. A few convalescent patients were sampled both early after vaccination (day 14) and late after vaccination (days 161 to 241).

Broader findings and caveats from the paper: Although the median number of SARS-CoV-2-reactive clonotypes went up from approximately 20 after infection to 35 to 40 after vaccination, the increase was not significant. Nearly all vaccine-specific clones in convalescent patients (304 of 307) were mono-reactive for SARS-CoV-2 spike rather than cross-reactive with common cold coronaviruses. Relatively few convalescent patients were included in the study, and early timepoints after natural infection were not analyzed. In convalescent patients, a median 86.3% of post-vaccine SARS-CoV-2-reactive clones were detected only after vaccination, and vaccine-specific priming was suggested by this finding.

Library construction relied on PCR. The run used an Illumina iSeq 100. On the study's bioinformatics: Non-productive sequences were filtered out, and CDR3s that did not start with C, did not end with F or W, or were shorter than 7 amino acids were discarded. Levenshtein distances (stringdist) and unrooted phylogenetic trees (ape) in R version 3.6.1 were used to assess CDR3 homology. TCRdb reprocessing: public reads trimmed at Q25 with fastp, clones called with MiXCR, in-frame beta chains kept. Every entry covers one CDR3 protein and lists the most common genes and DNA from its rows. The V and J calls, along with clone size, are taken from TCRdb and not from the paper's own processing. For this sample there are some 33,000 distinct CDR3 sequences; around 33% appear just once. The ten top clones hold under 6.5% of the sample.

The chain is made from TRBV4-1 and TRBJ2-5; TRBD2 agrees with 16 junctional bases. This TCR was recovered from a human donor who had recovered from COVID-19. The input for sequencing was CD4+ T cells from blood, taken about 7 months after SARS-CoV-2 vaccination. The CDR3 region: CASSQAGLAGGQETQYF. The DNA sequence is as follows: TGCGCCAGCAGCCAAGCGGGACTAGCGGGAGGGCAAGAGACCCAGTACTTC.